Below, one T cell receptor (beta chain) is given with its context. The sample is drawn from a study of identical twins. MiXCR, applied by TCRdb to the 5' RACE reads, yields one record per CDR3 protein. The profile shows about 190,000 distinct CDR3 sequences, more than 15% of them singletons. V lost 4 bases to trimming and J lost 9 bases, with 10 bases between them. The CDR3 covers 12 residues. The same data also went into a second study, on T cells expressing NK-cell markers.

The source of this sequence is a woman in her late teens or twenties in good health. The source material was CD8+ T cells sorted from blood. V is TRBV12-3 or TRBV12-4 and J is TRBJ2-1, with D unclear. The CDR3, as DNA: TGTGCCAGCAGTTCTGCCGCTGGTGAGCAGTTCTTC. The encoded protein is CASSSAAGEQFF.